These 8 T cell receptor beta chains were all obtained from the same sample, sequenced in a study of shared clonotypes between healthy human individuals. Naive CD8 cells comprised CD45RO-negative, CCR7-positively selected cells, excluding terminally differentiated effector memory CD45RA+ cells. Sequencing was performed with immunoSEQ multiplex PCR; in TCRdb, only in-frame clones are kept and a portion is missing. The sample includes around 600,000 clones, 95% to 98% seen only once; the top ten take 0.3%. The source material was naive CD8+ T cells sorted from blood. All receptors derive from a man under 40 in good health.

This sequence joins TRBV19 and TRBJ1-2, with a possible D match to TRBD1 (5 bases). CDR3 size: 13 residues. Deletions cut 10 bases from V and 8 bases from J, with 20 bases between. Germline loops: CDR1 LNHDA, CDR2 SQIVND (reference sequence). The CDR3 loop is CATAGGLGVGYTF. In DNA, the CDR3 is TGTGCCACCGCTGGGGGACTCGGGGTCGGCTACACCTTC.

The J gene is TRBJ2-1, the V gene TRBV28; no reliable D call. With 7 bases removed from V and 1 base from J, the gap between germline ends came to 14 bases. The CDR3 has 15 residues. Germline lookup yields CDR1 MDHEN and CDR2 SYDVKM. CDR3 coding DNA: TGTGCCAGCACCATATCAGGAAGTTCCTACAATGAGCAGTTCTTC. Translation: CASTISGSSYNEQFF. Using reference TRBV28 and TRBJ2-1 for the parts outside the CDR3, the full variable domain is DVKVTQSSRYLVKRTGEKVFLECVQDMDHENMFWYRQDPGLGLRLIYFSYDVKMKEKGDIPEGYSVSREKKERFSLILESASTNQTSMYLCASTISGSSYNEQFFGPGTRLTVL.

As for this clone: The identical CDR3 is also encoded by other nucleotide sequences in the sample. The chain has TRBV11-2 and TRBJ2-7; D possibly corresponds to TRBD1 (5 bases). Germline V gene lookup returns CDR1 SGHAT and CDR2 FQNNGV. The length of the CDR3 is 12 residues. Trimming left V 4 bases short and J 5 bases short, with 9 bases between. CDR3 sequence: CASSSLRDEQYF. As DNA, the CDR3 is TGTGCCAGCAGCTCCCTCAGGGACGAGCAGTACTTC.

The V call is TRBV14, the J call TRBJ2-3; D remains ambiguous. Germline loops: CDR1 SGHDN, CDR2 FVKESK. Between the trimmed V and J ends, which lost 1 base and 0 bases, there was a span of 8 bases. This CDR3 spans 15 amino acids. The CDR3 bases are TGTGCCAGCAGCCAAGGCTCAGCTAGCACAGATACGCAGTATTTT. Its translation: CASSQGSASTDTQYF.

This sequence joins TRBV9 and TRBJ1-2, with 11 bases that match TRBD1. Germline V gives CDR1 SGDLS, CDR2 YYNGEE. Losses at the gene ends were 4 bases for V and 3 bases for J; bases not matched to a gene: 8. The CDR3 spans 16 residues. In nucleotides, the CDR3 is TGTGCCAGCAGCCCGAGGACAGGGGGCTTTGACTATGGCTACACCTTC. It translates to CASSPRTGGFDYGYTF.

V gene TRBV9 combines with J gene TRBJ2-2, with a possible D match to TRBD1 (5 bases). The V gene lost 0 bases and the J gene lost 7 bases, with 13 bases spanning the gap. In germline, CDR1 is SGDLS, CDR2 YYNGEE. CDR3 size: 15 residues. The CDR3 coding sequence is TGTGCCAGCAGCGTAGAAGGCAGGGCTGGCGGGGAGCTGTTTTTT. Translation: CASSVEGRAGGELFF.

The chain employs TRBV19 and TRBJ2-3; 7 bases fit TRBD2. This CDR3 comprises 14 residues. V was clipped by 5 bases and J by 1 base; unmatched bases: 3. Germline V gives CDR1 LNHDA, CDR2 SQIVND (reference sequence). This CDR3 reads CASSGGRGTDTQYF. CDR3 bases: TGTGCCAGTAGTGGTGGGAGGGGCACAGATACGCAGTATTTT.

The gene calls are TRBV2 and TRBJ1-3, with 10 positions matching TRBD1. The CDR3 is made up of 18 amino acids. Germline V gene data show CDR1 as SNHLY and CDR2 as FYNNEI. With V trimmed by 4 bases and J by 0 bases, 9 bases remained unmatched. This chain's CDR3 is CASSAPGQGPYSGNTIYF. DNA for the CDR3: TGTGCCAGCAGTGCCCCGGGACAGGGGCCGTACTCTGGAAACACCATATATTTT.